The 22 T cell receptor beta chains below come from one sample, sequenced in a study of technical replicates of blood from several donors. Assay: immunoSEQ multiplex PCR; the TCRdb copy retains only in-frame clones and omits some. The sample shows 40,000 to 55,000 clones, 90% to 96% of them seen only once. Sequencing was carried out using T cells isolated from PBMCs. All receptors derive from a human donor in good health.

The rearrangement links TRBV15 to TRBJ1-4, with D possibly being TRBD1 (5 bases). Germline CDR1 is LNHNV and CDR2 is YYDKDF (reference sequence). Trimming removed 0 bases at V and 6 bases at J, with 11 bases between. This CDR3 has 15 amino acids. The CDR3 loop reads CATSRDIQVHEKLFF. Written as DNA, the CDR3 is TGTGCCACCAGCAGAGATATACAGGTCCATGAAAAACTGTTTTTT.

J is TRBJ2-7 and V is TRBV6-5; no firm D call. The CDR3 consists of 14 residues. Germline V CDR1 and CDR2: MNHEY, SVGAGI. V dropped 2 bases and J dropped 0 bases, with 8 bases sitting between them. The CDR3 coding sequence is TGTGCCAGCAGTTACCAACTACCCTCCTACGAGCAGTACTTC. Its translation: CASSYQLPSYEQYF.

The chain combines TRBV30 with TRBJ2-3; TRBD2 aligns across 9 bases. The germline gives CDR1 GTSNPN, CDR2 SVGIG (reference sequence). Trimming took 3 bases from V and 2 from J; bases not matched to a gene: 15. The CDR3 extends over 18 amino acids. CDR3 sequence: CAWRKATKEREVTDTQYF. CDR3 nucleotide sequence: TGTGCCTGGAGAAAGGCCACTAAGGAGCGGGAGGTCACAGATACGCAGTATTTT.

This chain connects TRBV11-2 to TRBJ2-2; 8 bases are shared with TRBD2. Germline trimming cut 5 bases from V and 4 bases from J; bases unmatched to any gene: 6. Germline assignment: CDR1 SGHAT and CDR2 FQNNGV. This CDR3 region has 15 residues. In nucleotides, the CDR3 is TGTGCCAGCAGCCCAAGGACTAGCAGCACCGGGGAGCTGTTTTTT. This translates into CASSPRTSSTGELFF.

The chain uses TRBV5-6 and TRBJ1-5; D call uncertain. The CDR3 sequence is 15 residues long. CDR1 SGHDT and CDR2 YYEEEE come from the germline V gene. Trimming left V 1 base short and J 3 bases short, with 11 bases between. Written as DNA, the CDR3 is TGTGCCAGCAGCTTGTCCCCCGGAGCCAATCAGCCCCAGCATTTT. Protein: CASSLSPGANQPQHF.

This rearrangement joins TRBV15 to TRBJ2-5; D perhaps matches TRBD2 (6 bases). This CDR3 is built from 14 residues. The V end lost 2 bases, the J end lost 7 bases, and 14 bases lay between the germline ends. Germline V gene lookup returns CDR1 LNHNV and CDR2 YYDKDF (reference sequence). The DNA for the CDR3 is TGTGCCACCAGCAGATTGGGCGGGGCGGTGACCCAGTACTTC. Translating it yields CATSRLGGAVTQYF.

The rearrangement uses TRBV11-3 and TRBJ2-2, with TRBD2 matching over 12 bases. Germline V gene sequence: CDR1 SGHNT, CDR2 YENEEA. J gave up 10 bases and V 1 base, and 10 bases lay outside the gene matches. CDR3 length equals 17 residues. The chain's CDR3 is CASSLVALAGGPVELFF. The CDR3 region has the DNA TGTGCCAGCAGCTTAGTGGCTCTAGCGGGAGGGCCTGTGGAGCTGTTTTTT.

The chain recombines TRBV15 with TRBJ2-1, with TRBD2 identical over 7 bases. The J segment lost 7 bases and the V segment lost 2 bases, leaving 8 bases of the junction unmatched. CDR3 length equals 15 residues. Germline lookup yields CDR1 LNHNV and CDR2 YYDKDF (reference sequence). This chain's CDR3 is CATSRSRDYGNEQFF. CDR3 DNA: TGTGCCACCAGCAGATCCCGGGACTATGGAAATGAGCAGTTCTTC.

This rearrangement joins TRBV15 to TRBJ2-2; D unresolved. The V gene lost 1 base and the J gene lost 1 base, with 4 bases spanning the gap. Germline CDR1 and CDR2: LNHNV and YYDKDF (reference sequence). This CDR3 has 14 residues. The CDR3 DNA sequence: TGTGCCACCAGCAGAGCCCTGAACACCGGGGAGCTGTTTTTT. Translating it yields CATSRALNTGELFF.

V and J are TRBV5-4 and TRBJ2-5, with a tentative D call TRBD1 (6 bases). With 7 bases removed from V and 5 bases from J, the gap between germline ends came to 15 bases. The CDR3 covers 13 residues. Germline CDR1 and CDR2: SGHNT and YYREEE (reference sequence). The CDR3 nucleotides read TGTGCCAGCGGTACTACAGGGCATGAGACCCAGTACTTC. Translating gives CASGTTGHETQYF.

The rearrangement uses TRBV5-4 and TRBJ2-7, with 8 bases lining up with TRBD1. The CDR3 consists of 14 residues. The germline gives CDR1 SGHNT, CDR2 YYREEE (reference sequence). The V segment lost 4 bases and the J segment 3 bases; nucleotides outside the gene matches: 6. CDR3 sequence: CASSMGQAIYEQYF. In DNA form, the CDR3 reads TGTGCCAGCAGCATGGGACAGGCGATCTACGAGCAGTACTTC.

V is TRBV14 and J is TRBJ2-5, with 7 bases aligning to TRBD2. The CDR3 is made up of 14 amino acids. J gave up 4 bases and V 1 base, and 3 bases lay outside the gene matches. The germline V gene encodes CDR1 SGHDN and CDR2 FVKESK. The CDR3 coding sequence is TGTGCCAGCAGCCAAGGCATAGCGGGAGAGACCCAGTACTTC. Translation: CASSQGIAGETQYF.

The rearrangement links TRBV28 to TRBJ1-4; 7 nucleotides match TRBD1. V was pared by 5 bases and J by 8 bases, with 14 bases of the junction left unmatched. The CDR3 extends over 16 amino acids. CDR1 and CDR2 (germline): MDHEN, SYDVKM. As DNA, the CDR3 is TGTGCCAGCAGTCCGCTACGGGGACAGCTGATGGAAAAACTGTTTTTT. It is translated as CASSPLRGQLMEKLFF.

The CDR3 sequence is CASTIVPGANYGYTF. The CDR3 DNA reads TGTGCCAGCACTATCGTCCCGGGAGCTAACTATGGCTACACCTTC. The chain joins TRBV2 to TRBJ1-2; D uncertain. The CDR3 spans 15 residues. Trimming cost V 7 bases and J 0 bases, with 15 bases left between them. Germline CDR1 reads SNHLY; CDR2 reads FYNNEI.

V is TRBV27 and J is TRBJ1-1; TRBD1 agrees at 7 bases. The CDR3 length is 13 residues. The V gene end was trimmed by 5 bases and the J gene end by 2 bases; junction bases not matched to a gene: 2. Germline CDR1 and CDR2: MNHEY and SMNVEV (reference sequence). CDR3 sequence reads: CASSRQGNTEAFF. CDR3 nucleotides: TGTGCCAGCAGTCGACAGGGAAACACTGAAGCTTTCTTT.

The rearrangement uses TRBV6-5 and TRBJ2-7, with 10 bases identical to TRBD1. J lost 2 bases, V lost 5 bases, and 6 bases had no gene match. Germline-derived CDR1 and CDR2 are MNHEY and SVGAGI. The CDR3 consists of 15 residues. As DNA, the CDR3 is TGTGCCAGCAGTCCCCGGGACAGGGGTGCCTACGAGCAGTACTTC. Its protein is CASSPRDRGAYEQYF.

This clone occurred once. The rearrangement joins TRBV29-1 to TRBJ1-1; maybe TRBD1 (5 bases). V lost 6 bases to trimming and J lost 1 base, with 6 bases between them. Germline V CDR1 and CDR2: SQVTM, ANQGSEA. There are 11 residues in the CDR3. CDR3 sequence (DNA): TGCAGCGTCACAGGGAACACTGAAGCTTTCTTT. This codes for CSVTGNTEAFF.

The V call is TRBV7-3, the J call TRBJ2-2; 12 nucleotides agree with TRBD2. Germline CDR1 is SGHTA and CDR2 is FQGTGA. The CDR3 covers 16 residues. Trimming at V came to 5 bases and at J to 2 bases, leaving 3 bases not matched to a gene. The CDR3 DNA reads TGTGCCAGCAGCCGGACTAGCGGGATAAACACCGGGGAGCTGTTTTTT. Amino acid sequence: CASSRTSGINTGELFF.

V is TRBV6-5 and J is TRBJ2-7; weak D call: TRBD2 (6 bases). The germline V gene has CDR1 MNHEY and CDR2 SVGAGI. CDR3 length: 13 amino acids. With 0 bases removed from V and 4 bases from J, the gap between germline ends came to 7 bases. The CDR3 reads CASSYSEGYEQYF. Here the CDR3 DNA reads TGTGCCAGCAGTTACTCGGAGGGGTACGAGCAGTACTTC.

This clone was seen just once. This chain joins TRBV9 and TRBJ2-3; possible D gene TRBD2, 5 bases. Germline CDR1 SGDLS, CDR2 YYNGEE. CDR3 length: 14 residues. V lost 4 bases and J lost 4, with 13 bases in between. The CDR3: CASSFSSAADTQYF. CDR3 nucleotides: TGTGCCAGCAGCTTTAGCTCAGCGGCAGATACGCAGTATTTT.

The chain joins TRBV11-2 to TRBJ2-1; 11 nucleotides line up with TRBD2. CDR3 length: 18 amino acids. V was pared by 4 bases and J by 1 base, with 9 bases of the junction left unmatched. Per the germline V gene, CDR1 is SGHAT and CDR2 is FQNNGV. This CDR3 reads CASSSTLAGGGSYNEQFF. The CDR3 DNA is TGTGCCAGCAGCTCAACCCTAGCGGGAGGAGGTTCCTACAATGAGCAGTTCTTC.

This CDR3 reads CASSQGQREASYEQYF. DNA for the CDR3: TGCGCCAGCAGCCAAGGGCAGCGGGAGGCCTCCTACGAGCAGTACTTC. The V and J genes are TRBV4-1 and TRBJ2-7, with 9 bases that match TRBD2. J lost 0 bases, V lost 1 base, and 4 bases had no gene match. Germline CDR1 and CDR2: MGHRA and YSYEKL. There are 16 residues in the CDR3.